This T cell receptor beta chain was recorded in a study of cytomegalovirus exposure and HLA in healthy donors (TCRdb year 2017). For the study in its entirety: According to an earlier analysis of several hundred of the donors, 150 million to 200 million T cells yielded roughly 100 million unique TCR beta sequences and roughly 280 Gb of sequence data. An early release that covered fewer than 750 HLA-typed donors contained approximately 290 gigabases of sequencing data and 80 million or so unique TCR sequences. Of the 300 to 450 genotyped donors, 75% to 85% were placed in the genetic ancestry cluster associated with self-reported Caucasian donors. The study aimed to test whether cataloging public T cell receptors could reveal signatures of past pathogen exposure. Using immunosequencing, the study profiled T cell repertoires from some 670 subjects and related those repertoires to cytomegalovirus serostatus. Besides the first cohort of around 670 subjects, a separate validation cohort made up of 120 or so different subjects was used. To predict cytomegalovirus infection status, the study combined high-throughput TCR immunosequencing, statistical association of individual TCRs with disease status, and machine learning. To study patterns of TCR occurrence, a later analysis re-analyzed previously published TCR beta repertoires from several hundred donors and added high-resolution HLA genotyping. The later analysis used no new phenotypic data to find candidate immune exposures, relying instead on TCR beta sequences and their occurrence across donors. In an earlier analysis of 500 to 650 of the donors, high-throughput TCR beta sequencing was used to judge whether each TCR beta V gene segment behaved as functional or pseudogenic. Alongside the repertoire data, information on donor age, sex, ethnicity and CMV serostatus was compiled. Genome-wide SNP genotypes for about 65% of the roughly 700 donors were used in a later genetic analysis, which treated that subset as a discovery cohort. Every repertoire in the discovery cohort had been generated on one and the same sequencing platform. Class I and class II HLA loci were covered by the typing at four-digit resolution. Typing coverage differed by locus: A, B, C, DRB1 and DQB1 were typed in about 620-640 donors, DQA1 in about 550, DPA1 in around 610, and DPB1 in roughly 470. Four or five DR-DQ haplotypes were treated as single units for association and clustering because of strong linkage in the cohort. Among 300 to 500 genotyped donors of the cohort, an average of approximately 240,000 unique TCR beta nucleotide sequences was sequenced per donor, of which about 18% were non-productive.

Libraries were made using the immunoSEQ multiplex PCR assay. A mixture of 60 forward primers for TCR Vbeta segments and 13 reverse primers for TCR Jbeta segments was used in the multiplex PCR. A multiplex PCR assay on genomic DNA amplified the CDR3 region of rearranged TCR beta genes. The amplified TCR beta libraries were sequenced on the Illumina HiSeq System as 87-base-pair reads. The original pipeline was this. In a later analysis, some 80 million unique TCR beta chains were counted across the 666 repertoires, and roughly 11 million of these chains were shared by at least two donors. To remove PCR and sequencing errors, raw reads were error-corrected and collapsed into unique sequences using a nearest-neighbor algorithm that merged closely related sequences. To assign V, D and J gene segments, CDR3 sequences were aligned to IMGT reference sequences. For a sequence to be retained, at least a six-nucleotide match to both a V gene segment and a J gene segment was required. A rearrangement was called productive if the CDR3 had no stop codons and remained in frame with V and J, and every other rearrangement was called non-productive. CDR3 was defined by IMGT convention, running from the second conserved V-encoded cysteine to the conserved J-encoded phenylalanine. Sequences without an unambiguous match to a single V gene segment were excluded from the earlier analysis of about 640 of the donors. In an earlier analysis of approximately 560 of the donors, a V segment was called functional when productive rearrangements were above 56.7%, and segregating when the standard deviation between donors exceeded 5%. To diagnose cytomegalovirus status from the catalog of TCR beta chain sequences, a statistical classification framework was built. In a later analysis, V and J genes were assigned by comparing TCR nucleotide sequences against IMGT/GENE-DB human TR gene sequences. A later analysis assigned CDR3 sequences and most-parsimonious VDJ recombination scenarios with the TCRdist pipeline. A later analysis defined each TCR beta chain by its CDR3 amino acid sequence plus V-gene family, and excluded reads lacking a unique V-gene family. A later analysis removed 450 to 600 highly shared, low-generation-probability nucleotide sequences to deal with suspected cross-contamination and a sequencing artifact. In a later analysis, a clonal expansion index for each public chain was calculated from normalized within-repertoire ranks of inferred template counts. In a later analysis, generation probabilities were computed using a VDJ recombination model fitted to out-of-frame rearrangements, and the results were checked against IGoR. In a later analysis, hypergeometric tests were used to score TCR-TCR, TCR-HLA and TCR-CMV co-occurrence, with a repertoire-size bias correction applied to TCR pairs. A later analysis estimated false discovery rates by permuting HLA or CMV assignments 20 times. A later analysis grouped co-occurring TCRs with DBSCAN, adding TCRdist sequence similarity when clustering within HLA-allele-positive subsets. Co-occurrence clustering excluded repertoires with fewer than 30,000 or more than 120,000 public chains, plus five with anomalous nucleotide sharing. This is the immuneACCESS table as TCRdb keeps it, with only in-frame sequences that have V and J called. A part of the clones is gone; compared with another copy, unresolved V genes explain less than half, and the rest is unexplained. V and J calls and clone size are given by that table; D and trimming were obtained from the DNA. The sample has approximately 160,000 clones on record, roughly four fifths of them singletons. 4.1% of the sample rests with the top ten.

From a lookup of the germline V gene, CDR1 and CDR2 are SNHLY and FYNNEI. The CDR3 numbers 14 residues from cysteine through phenylalanine. The retained sequence is limited to the CDR3, 42 bases, with the frame set at the first base. Between the V and J ends, shortened by 7 bases and 4 bases respectively, the junction contains 16 bases. As for this clone: It lacks a known antigen. The input lacks base qualities; no much larger clone sits a single base away.

Broader findings and caveats from the paper: Immune exposure information for the cohort was limited to CMV serostatus. Three of the identified cytomegalovirus-associated TCR beta chains were confirmed in vitro to be specific for cytomegalovirus antigens. Strong co-occurrence of HLA alleles, especially DR and DQ, made assigning TCR associations to individual alleles difficult. An earlier analysis of 450 to 750 of the donors showed that most TCR beta V segments appeared in productive rearrangements either about 87% or about 30% of the time, which broadly matched IMGT annotations. At a false discovery rate of 0.05, a later analysis linked 16,951 TCR beta sequences to specific HLA alleles. In a later analysis, HLA-associated TCR beta chains showed more clonal expansion and lower generation probabilities than non-associated chains that were equally common. Approximately 18 rarely observed V segments, including chromosome 9 orphons, were excluded from the earlier analysis of about 610 of the donors because counts were too low. A later genetic analysis associated a missense DCLRE1C variant with V-gene and J-gene trimming of TCR beta chains, and an independent cohort replicated the association. Correlated functional status among segregating V segments might reflect linkage disequilibrium, but an unknown experimental factor could not be ruled out. The cohort was sequenced for TCR beta chains only, and without alpha or paired-chain data the features that could be detected were limited. The study gave a list of about 160 TCR beta chains associated with cytomegalovirus. A later analysis reported that several top co-occurrence clusters appeared linked to parvovirus B19, influenza, CMV and Epstein-Barr virus. Compared with the roughly 700-donor mean, donors in an Asian-associated ancestry cluster had fewer N-insertions in productive TCRs, according to a later genetic analysis. The sequencing pipeline was judged likely to have produced a cluster of highly shared sequence variants as a technical artifact. Some IMGT-functional V segments, including TRBV6-2 and TRBV6-3, could not be told apart with the 87-base-pair reads, so those segments were excluded. In a later analysis, TCR association rates were found to vary across HLA loci, with the most associated TCRs seen for DRB1 alleles and the fewest for HLA-C alleles. Across donors, most TCR sequences were observed very rarely, whereas some public TCRs were present in many individuals. The authors suggested that the approach could potentially be generalized to other disease states and immunological phenotypes. Roughly uniform sequencing depth across donors was assumed in presence/absence analyses, although this assumption may not hold. Cytomegalovirus status was reported to be diagnosed by the classifier with high specificity and sensitivity in both the original and validation cohorts. A further reported finding was that TCR beta sequences accurately predicted the HLA-A and HLA-B alleles for most subjects in the first cohort. Most CMV-associated TCR beta chains appeared to be HLA-restricted in a later analysis, and the HLA associations seemed to be driven largely by CMV exposure. Because HLA typing was missing for some donors at each locus, association tests included only the typed subset.

The cohort comprised fewer than 750 healthy bone marrow donors. At the time of sampling, every cohort member was nominally healthy, though immune exposures that went unrecorded were likely present. The donor tested CMV seropositive, placing the donor among the roughly 300 seropositive members of the cohort. A peripheral blood sample was provided by each donor, and peripheral blood mononuclear cells were used for TCR beta sequencing. Genomic DNA was extracted from the blood cell samples with the Qiagen DNeasy Blood Extraction Kit. The receptor comes from a man aged 45-65 years in good health and CMV-seropositive. The rearrangement combines TRBV2 with TRBJ1-2; a tentative D match to TRBD1 spans 5 bases. Sample: PBMCs. Read as DNA, the sequence is TGTGCCAGCACCGGTGGGGGGTACTCCTATGGCTACACCTTC. This yields the protein CASTGGGYSYGYTF. Extended through the reference TRBV2 and TRBJ1-2 proteins, this CDR3 yields the full variable domain: EPEVTQTPSHQVTQMGQEVILRCVPISNHLYFYWYRQILGQKVEFLVSFYNNEISEKSEIFDDQFSVERPDGSNFTLKIRSTKLEDSAMYFCASTGGGYSYGYTFGSGTRLTVV.